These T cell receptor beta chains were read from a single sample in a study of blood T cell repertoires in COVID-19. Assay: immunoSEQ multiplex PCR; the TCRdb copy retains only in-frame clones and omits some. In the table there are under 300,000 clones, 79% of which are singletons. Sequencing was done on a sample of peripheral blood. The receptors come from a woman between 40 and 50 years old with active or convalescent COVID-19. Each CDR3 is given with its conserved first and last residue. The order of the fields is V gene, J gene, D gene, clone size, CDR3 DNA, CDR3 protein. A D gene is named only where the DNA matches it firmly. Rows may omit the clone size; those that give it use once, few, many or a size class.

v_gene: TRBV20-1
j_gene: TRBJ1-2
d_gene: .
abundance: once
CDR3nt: TGCAGTGCTAGTTTTGGGGGCGCAGGGGGCTACACCTTC
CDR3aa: CSASFGGAGGYTF

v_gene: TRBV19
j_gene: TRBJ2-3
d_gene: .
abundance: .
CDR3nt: TGTGCCAGTAGTATTGGAGACAGCCCTACAGATACGCAGTATTTT
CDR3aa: CASSIGDSPTDTQYF

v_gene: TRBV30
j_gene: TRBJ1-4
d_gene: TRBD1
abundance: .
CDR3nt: TGTGCCTGGAGCCTAGGGTGGCAGGGGGCGGAAAAACTGTTTTTT
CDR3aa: CAWSLGWQGAEKLFF

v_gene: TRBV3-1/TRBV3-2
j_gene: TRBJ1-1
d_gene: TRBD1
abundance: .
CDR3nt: TGTGCCAGCAGCCCCATCGCCGGGACAGGGAACACTGAAGCTTTCTTT
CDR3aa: CASSPIAGTGNTEAFF

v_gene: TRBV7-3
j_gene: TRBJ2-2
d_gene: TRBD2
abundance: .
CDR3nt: TGTGCCAGCAGCTTAACGGCGACTAGCGGGGTGTTTGGCGGGGAGCTGTTTTTT
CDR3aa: CASSLTATSGVFGGELFF

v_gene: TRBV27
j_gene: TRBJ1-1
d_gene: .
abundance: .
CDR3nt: TGTGCCAGCAGTTCAGAGGGTAGGAACACTGAAGCTTTCTTT
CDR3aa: CASSSEGRNTEAFF

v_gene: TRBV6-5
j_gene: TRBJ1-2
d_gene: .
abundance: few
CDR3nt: TGTGCCAGCAGTTGGACGCGAGTTAACGGGGATGGCTACACCTTC
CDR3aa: CASSWTRVNGDGYTF

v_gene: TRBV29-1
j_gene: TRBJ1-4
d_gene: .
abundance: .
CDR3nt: TGCAGCGGCGGAGATAATGAAAAACTGTTTTTT
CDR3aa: CSGGDNEKLFF

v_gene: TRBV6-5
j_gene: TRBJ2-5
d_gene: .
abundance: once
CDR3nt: TGTGCCAGCAGCCGAGGAACAGGGCAAGAGACCCAGTACTTC
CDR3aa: CASSRGTGQETQYF

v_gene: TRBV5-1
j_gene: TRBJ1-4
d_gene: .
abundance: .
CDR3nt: TGCGCCAGCAGCCCTTCCCAGGGGTATGAAAAACTGTTTTTT
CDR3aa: CASSPSQGYEKLFF

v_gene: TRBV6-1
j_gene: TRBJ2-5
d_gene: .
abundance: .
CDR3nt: TGTGCCAGCAGTGGACTCAGACGGATCCAAGAGACCCAGTACTTC
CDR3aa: CASSGLRRIQETQYF

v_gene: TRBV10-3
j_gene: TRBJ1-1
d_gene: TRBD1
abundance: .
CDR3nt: TGTGCCATCAGTGGACAGGGGCTCCTGAACACTGAAGCTTTCTTT
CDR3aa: CAISGQGLLNTEAFF

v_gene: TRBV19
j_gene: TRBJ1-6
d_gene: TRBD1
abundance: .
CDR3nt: TGTGCCAGTAGTACGGAATGGACAGGGGATAATTCACCCCTCCACTTT
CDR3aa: CASSTEWTGDNSPLHF

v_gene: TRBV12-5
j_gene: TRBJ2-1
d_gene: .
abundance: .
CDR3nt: TGTGCTAGTGGTGAGGGATCCTACAATGAGCAGTTCTTC
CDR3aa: CASGEGSYNEQFF

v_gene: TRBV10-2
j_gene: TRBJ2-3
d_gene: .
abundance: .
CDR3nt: TGCGCCAGCAAAGAAGCTATGTGGGGCCTCACAGATACGCAGTATTTT
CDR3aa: CASKEAMWGLTDTQYF

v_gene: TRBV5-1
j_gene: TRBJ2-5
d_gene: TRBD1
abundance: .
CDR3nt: TGCGCCAGCAGCTTGGCCCTACGACAGGGGGCAGAGACCCAGTACTTC
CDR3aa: CASSLALRQGAETQYF

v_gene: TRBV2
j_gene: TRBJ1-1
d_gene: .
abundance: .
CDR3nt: TGTGCCAGCCCGGGAGCCCGCCTGGCTGAAGCTTTCTTT
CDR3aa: CASPGARLAEAFF

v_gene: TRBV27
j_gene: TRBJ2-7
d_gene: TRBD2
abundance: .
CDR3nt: TGTGCCAGCAGTTTATCGATTGGCGGGGGGGCCGTCTACGAGCAGTACTTC
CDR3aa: CASSLSIGGGAVYEQYF

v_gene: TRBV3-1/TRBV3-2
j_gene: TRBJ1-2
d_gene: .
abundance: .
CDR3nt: TGTGCCAGCAGCCAAGCCCCGCTCGAGGGCTACACCTTC
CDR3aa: CASSQAPLEGYTF

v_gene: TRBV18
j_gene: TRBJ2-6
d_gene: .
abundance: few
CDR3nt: TGTGCCAGCCATCCACAGGCCGAAAGGGGGGCCAACGTCCTGACTTTC
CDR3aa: CASHPQAERGANVLTF

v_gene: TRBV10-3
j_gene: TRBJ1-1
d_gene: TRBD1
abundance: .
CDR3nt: TGTGCCATCAGTGAAAAGGGGGCACGGGGAATGAACACTGAAGCTTTCTTT
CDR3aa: CAISEKGARGMNTEAFF

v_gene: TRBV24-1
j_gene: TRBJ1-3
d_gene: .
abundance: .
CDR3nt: TGTGCCACCAGTGCAGCTGGAAACACCATATATTTT
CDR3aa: CATSAAGNTIYF

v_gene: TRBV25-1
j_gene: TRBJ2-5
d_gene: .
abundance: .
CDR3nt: TGTGCCAGCAGTGAACGGGAGCGCCAAGAGACCCAGTACTTC
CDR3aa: CASSERERQETQYF